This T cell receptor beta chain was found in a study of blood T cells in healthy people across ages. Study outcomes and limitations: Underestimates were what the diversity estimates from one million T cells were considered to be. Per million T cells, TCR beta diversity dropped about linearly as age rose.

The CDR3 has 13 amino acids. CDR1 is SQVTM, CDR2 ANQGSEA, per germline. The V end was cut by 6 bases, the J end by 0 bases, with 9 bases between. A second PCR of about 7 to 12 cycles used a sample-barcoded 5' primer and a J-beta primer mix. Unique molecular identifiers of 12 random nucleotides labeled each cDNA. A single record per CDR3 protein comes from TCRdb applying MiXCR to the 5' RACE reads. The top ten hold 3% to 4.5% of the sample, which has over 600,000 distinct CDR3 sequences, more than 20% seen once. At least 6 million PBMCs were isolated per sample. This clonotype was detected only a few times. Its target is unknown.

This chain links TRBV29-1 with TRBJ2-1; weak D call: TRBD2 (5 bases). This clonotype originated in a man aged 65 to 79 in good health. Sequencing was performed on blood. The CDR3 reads CSVRDYSYNEQFF. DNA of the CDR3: TGCAGCGTCCGGGATTACTCCTACAATGAGCAGTTCTTC.